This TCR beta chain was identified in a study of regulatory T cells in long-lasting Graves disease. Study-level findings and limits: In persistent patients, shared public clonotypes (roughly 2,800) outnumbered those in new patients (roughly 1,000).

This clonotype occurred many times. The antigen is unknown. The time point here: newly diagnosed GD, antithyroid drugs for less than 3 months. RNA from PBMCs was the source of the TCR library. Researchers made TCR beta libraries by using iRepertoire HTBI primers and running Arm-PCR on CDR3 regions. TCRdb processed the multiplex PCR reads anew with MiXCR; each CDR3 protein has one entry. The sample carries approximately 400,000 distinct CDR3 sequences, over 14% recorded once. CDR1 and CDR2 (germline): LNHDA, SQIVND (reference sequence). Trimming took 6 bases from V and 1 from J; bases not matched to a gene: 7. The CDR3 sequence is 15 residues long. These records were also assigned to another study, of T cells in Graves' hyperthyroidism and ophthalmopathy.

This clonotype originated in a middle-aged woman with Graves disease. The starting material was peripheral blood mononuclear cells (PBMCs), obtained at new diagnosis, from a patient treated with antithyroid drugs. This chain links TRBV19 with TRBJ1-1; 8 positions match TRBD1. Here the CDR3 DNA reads TGTGCCAGTAGCCTAGGGACAGGTCGGAACACTGAAGCTTTCTTT. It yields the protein CASSLGTGRNTEAFF.